This record concerns one T cell receptor beta chain sequence. Its specificity is not known. This sample is part of a study of T cell responses to AZD1222 COVID-19 vaccine. Notes on the study in general: The sample set comprised mostly white British donors with more females, and clonal diversity was possibly underestimated. Among vaccine-associated CD4 TCRs, coverage spanned spike, with dominance at 160-218 and 743-854. Baseline serostatus was positive in only 5 to 7 AZD1222 recipients. Vaccination with two AZD1222 doses was followed by a rise in Spike-specific TCR breadth and depth.

Repertoires were generated with immunoSEQ multiplex PCR, while TCRdb's copy carries only in-frame clones and drops some. The sample consists of about 180,000 clones, approximately 92% of them appearing once. The clonotype was recovered from an adult in good health. This specimen was peripheral blood, taken on day 0 of AZD1222 vaccination.

CDR3 residues: CASRSGQGGDTQYF. CDR3 coding DNA: TGTGCCAGCAGGTCGGGACAGGGAGGAGATACGCAGTATTTT. The gene calls are TRBV2 and TRBJ2-3; 9 positions match TRBD1. This CDR3 spans 14 amino acids. J lost 5 bases, V lost 6 bases, and 6 bases had no gene match. Germline CDR1 is SNHLY and CDR2 is FYNNEI.